This TCR beta chain originates from a study of PD-1 blockade in classical Hodgkin lymphoma. General study points: Before treatment, TCR diversity in newly diagnosed patients was reportedly lower than in healthy donors.

Some clones are missing from TCRdb's copy, which holds only in-frame ones; the method was immunoSEQ multiplex PCR. The repertoire holds around 30,000 clones, roughly nine tenths seen once, with over 3% in the top ten. V shed 1 base and J 3 bases; nucleotides not matched to a gene: 3. There are 15 residues in the CDR3. Germline lookup yields CDR1 LGHNA and CDR2 YSLEER. The time point: newly diagnosed, previously untreated cHL patient sample. A comparison was provided by newly diagnosed, untreated classical Hodgkin lymphoma PBMCs. Comments on this clone: Antigen unknown.

The receptor comes from a human donor with classical Hodgkin lymphoma. V is TRBV4-3 and J is TRBJ1-3, with 7 bases that match TRBD1. Material for sequencing was peripheral blood mononuclear cells (PBMCs). In DNA, the CDR3 is TGCGCCAGCAGCCAAGGACAGGGATATGGAAACACCATATATTTT. Encoded protein: CASSQGQGYGNTIYF.